This section outlines one TCR beta chain sequence together with its context. Its matching antigen is unknown. Germline V CDR1 and CDR2: ENHRY, SYGVKD. The CDR3 runs to 11 residues. The ends were cut back, 7 bases at V and 10 bases at J, with 11 bases in the middle. PCR employed 60 Vbeta and 13 Jbeta primers. The assay was immunoSEQ multiplex PCR, and TCRdb's table has in-frame clones only and misses some. The data show 95,000 to 150,000 clones, and the top ten clones hold about 2.2%. The source of the sample is a study of cytomegalovirus exposure and HLA in healthy donors. Notes on the study in general: Most likely, a cluster of highly shared sequence variants arose as a sequencing artifact.

The chain has TRBV10-3 and TRBJ2-1; tentative D call: TRBD2 (5 bases). Material for sequencing was PBMCs. This clonotype originated in a man aged 40-50 years in good health and CMV-seronegative. The DNA of the CDR3 is TGTGCCATCACCCGGAGAGGGGAGCAGTTCTTC. This sequence encodes CAITRRGEQFF.